The clone carrying this T cell receptor (beta chain) was picked up one time. Negative isolation was used for CD8+ and CD4+ T cells and FACS enrichment for TEMRA cells. This entry belongs to a study of CD8 T cells in Susac syndrome. Random hexamers were used to reverse transcribe an amount of roughly 0.45 to 1 ug RNA. A multiplex approach, immunoSEQ multiplex PCR, amplified TCR beta CDR3 across 54 Vbeta and 13 Jbeta. Each CDR3 protein is one row after TCRdb ran MiXCR on the immunoSEQ multiplex PCR reads. The table lists some 160,000 distinct CDR3 sequences, about 95% of them singletons, with 0.15% to 0.2% in the top ten. This CDR3 region has 14 residues. J lost 7 bases, V lost 5 bases, and 8 bases had no gene match. Germline-derived CDR1 and CDR2 are MNHEY and SMNVEV (reference sequence).

The chain recombines TRBV27 with TRBJ1-5, with 7 bases fitting TRBD1. Sequenced input: CD8+ T cells from PBMCs. This sequence originates from a human donor with multiple sclerosis. CDR3 DNA: TGTGCCAGCAGTATGAACAGGGGTACGCAGCCCCAGCATTTT. Its translation: CASSMNRGTQPQHF.